One and the same sample provided the 14 T cell receptor beta chains below, sequenced in a study of blood T cells in healthy people across ages. Primers used in a second PCR of about 7 to 12 cycles were a sample-barcoded 5' primer and a J-beta primer mix. In TCRdb, the 5' RACE reads were re-called with MiXCR into one record per CDR3 protein. The data show some 1.5 million distinct CDR3 sequences, 28% seen once. Specimen: blood. These receptors were collected from a woman in her thirties in good health.

The chain joins TRBV20-1 to TRBJ2-1; 8 bases line up with TRBD2. The CDR3 sequence is 14 residues long. Germline CDR1 DFQATT, CDR2 SNEGSKA (reference sequence). The trim removed 0 bases at V and 8 bases at J, leaving 6 bases unmatched. The DNA for the CDR3 is TGCAGTGCTAGAGATAGGACTAGCCTCGATGAGCAGTTCTTC. This translates into CSARDRTSLDEQFF.

The chain joins TRBV20-1 to TRBJ1-4, with TRBD1 matching over 11 bases. The ends lost 3 bases at V and 7 bases at J; junction bases unmatched: 7. Germline-derived CDR1 and CDR2 are DFQATT and SNEGSKA (reference sequence). The CDR3 has 15 residues. For the CDR3, the DNA is TGCAGTGCTAGGGACAGGGGGCTTTATGGTGAAAAACTGTTTTTT. It yields the protein CSARDRGLYGEKLFF.

About this clonotype: At one boundary the junction diverges from the germline segment, which might be a read error. The chain has TRBV7-9 and TRBJ2-4; 8 bases are shared with TRBD2. This CDR3 is built from 11 residues. Per germline, CDR1 SEHNR and CDR2 FQNEAQ (reference sequence). CDR3 loop: CASTPGGEQYF. The CDR3 coding sequence is TGCGCCAGCACCCCGGGGGGGGAGCAGTACTTC.

This chain connects TRBV12-3 or TRBV12-4 to TRBJ1-2; D may be TRBD1 (6 bases). The V and J ends lost 5 bases and 8 bases respectively, with 15 bases between them. This CDR3 comprises 13 residues. In DNA, the CDR3 is TGTGCCAGCAGTCCTCTCCAGGGGCGCGGCTACACCTTC. Its protein is CASSPLQGRGYTF.

This clonotype was seen many times. V usage is TRBV2 and J usage is TRBJ2-7; 8 nucleotides match TRBD1. CDR1 is SNHLY and CDR2 is FYNNEI in the germline V gene. The CDR3 consists of 14 residues. V lost 9 bases, J lost 4 bases, and 11 bases stayed unmatched. CDR3 in amino acids: CASDRGLGVYEQYF. In nucleotides, the CDR3 is TGTGCCAGTGACAGGGGCCTAGGGGTTTACGAGCAGTACTTC.

The chain recombines TRBV20-1 with TRBJ2-3, with a possible D match to TRBD1 (5 bases). Trimming removed 4 bases from V and 2 bases from J, with 10 bases in between. Per the germline V gene, CDR1 is DFQATT and CDR2 is SNEGSKA (reference sequence). The length of the CDR3 is 13 residues. CDR3 residues: CSAMAQVTDTQYF. In DNA form, the CDR3 reads TGCAGTGCTATGGCACAGGTCACAGATACGCAGTATTTT.

The chain recombines TRBV7-9 with TRBJ2-7, with 12 nucleotides matching TRBD2. The CDR3 has 15 amino acids. Trimming removed 3 bases from V and 7 bases from J; junction bases left unmatched: 7. The germline gives CDR1 SEHNR, CDR2 FQNEAQ (reference sequence). In DNA, the CDR3 is TGTGCCAGCAGCTTGACTAGCGGGGGAAGCAATGAGCAGTACTTC. Translating gives CASSLTSGGSNEQYF.

The J gene is TRBJ1-4, the V gene TRBV12-3 or TRBV12-4; a possible D gene is TRBD1 (5 bases). CDR3 length: 14 residues. V gave up 5 bases and J gave up 8 bases, with 15 bases separating them. CDR3 nucleotides: TGTGCCAGCAGTCTCCAGGGAGTAAGAGAAAAACTGTTTTTT. Amino acids: CASSLQGVREKLFF.

The V gene is TRBV11-2, the J gene TRBJ2-5; TRBD2 is a possible D gene (7 bases). Germline-derived CDR1 and CDR2 are SGHAT and FQNNGV. CDR3 length: 15 amino acids. V was trimmed by 3 bases and J by 3 bases, leaving 14 bases between them. This CDR3 is CASSFGGRREETQYF. CDR3 sequence (DNA): TGTGCCAGCAGCTTCGGGGGGCGGAGGGAAGAGACCCAGTACTTC.

This clonotype was seen a few times. The chain recombines TRBV3-1 with TRBJ2-7; D is uncertain. Trimming took 1 base from V and 6 from J, leaving 10 bases between them. This CDR3 comprises 13 residues. Germline V lookup: CDR1 LGHDT, CDR2 YNNKEL (reference sequence). CDR3 in amino acids: CASSQAATVEQYF. The CDR3 coding sequence is TGTGCCAGCAGCCAAGCCGCGACGGTCGAGCAGTACTTC.

This sequence joins TRBV4-2 and TRBJ2-2; TRBD1 might be the D (5 bases). Trimming pared 1 base from V and 7 bases from J, leaving 10 bases between. The length of the CDR3 is 14 residues. CDR1 and CDR2 from the germline V gene are LGHNA and YNFKEQ. CDR3 residues: CASSQVRAFGELFF. CDR3 in DNA: TGTGCCAGCAGCCAAGTCAGGGCGTTCGGGGAGCTGTTTTTT.

This clonotype showed up many times. CDR3 coding DNA: TGTGCCAGCAGCTTCGGGACAGGGACCTCTGGGGCCAACGTCCTGACTTTC. Translated: CASSFGTGTSGANVLTF. The J gene is TRBJ2-6, the V gene TRBV5-5; TRBD1 aligns across 9 bases. The CDR3 covers 17 residues. V shed 2 bases, J shed 0 bases, and the junction held 3 bases outside the gene matches. The germline gives CDR1 SGHKS, CDR2 YYEKEE (reference sequence).

This clonotype was seen only a few times. The chain couples TRBV7-9 to TRBJ1-2; no clear D. The CDR3 loop spans 14 amino acids. Germline CDR1 SEHNR, CDR2 FQNEAQ (reference sequence). Trimming cost V 1 base and J 8 bases, with 14 bases left between them. CDR3 in amino acids: CASSLVPLSEGYTF. CDR3 DNA: TGTGCCAGCAGCTTAGTGCCCCTTAGCGAGGGCTACACCTTC.

This clonotype was observed a few times. The rearrangement joins TRBV7-3 to TRBJ2-5, with 8 positions matching TRBD1. J gave up 5 bases and V 3 bases, and 5 bases lay outside the gene matches. CDR1 and CDR2 from the germline V gene are SGHTA and FQGTGA. The CDR3 totals 14 residues. The CDR3 loop is CASSFQGASETQYF. The CDR3 DNA follows: TGTGCCAGCAGCTTTCAGGGGGCGTCGGAGACCCAGTACTTC.